This T cell receptor beta chain was sequenced during a study of breast tumors, draining lymph nodes, adjacent tissues. Study results and limitations: Tumor TCR diversity was below lymph nodes but above nontumor tissue. Data fit most tumor T cells coming from lymph node, expanding in tumor. That most tumor T cells come from lymph nodes remained unproven. Luminal-like breast cancer showed significantly greater tumor-nontumor repertoire similarity than basal-like breast cancer did.

Samples came from axillary lymph nodes draining the breast cancer. The CDR3 has 13 residues. CDR1 SGHKS and CDR2 YYEKEE come from the germline V gene (reference sequence). Trimming took 3 bases from V and 0 from J, leaving 4 bases between them. This clonotype was observed once. Its antigen is unidentified. TCRdb called the multiplex PCR reads again in MiXCR, with one record for every CDR3 protein. This sample has 150,000 to 200,000 distinct CDR3 sequences; 30% to 35% occur once, and the top ten carry around 4.1%. Material for sequencing was axillary lymph node tissue. The clonotype originates from a female donor with breast cancer. Some clones in this sample may be carry-over from other donors' samples. V gene TRBV5-5 combines with J gene TRBJ1-5; no firm D call. The CDR3 loop is CASSYNSNQPQHF. In DNA, the CDR3 is TGTGCCAGCAGCTACAATAGCAATCAGCCCCAGCATTTT.